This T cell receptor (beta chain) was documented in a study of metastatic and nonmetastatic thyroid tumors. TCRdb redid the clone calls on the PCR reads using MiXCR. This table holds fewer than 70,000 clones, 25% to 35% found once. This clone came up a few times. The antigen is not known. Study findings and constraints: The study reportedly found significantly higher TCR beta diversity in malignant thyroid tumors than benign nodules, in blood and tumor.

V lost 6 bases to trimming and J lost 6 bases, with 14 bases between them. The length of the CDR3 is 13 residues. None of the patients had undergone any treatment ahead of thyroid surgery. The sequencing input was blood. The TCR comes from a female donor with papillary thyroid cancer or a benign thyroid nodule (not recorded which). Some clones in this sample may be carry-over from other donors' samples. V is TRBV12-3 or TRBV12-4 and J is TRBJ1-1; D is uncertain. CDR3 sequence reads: CASSQTPSAEAFF. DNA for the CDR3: TGTGCCAGCAGCCAGACACCGAGCGCTGAAGCTTTCTTT.